This TCR beta chain originates from a study of persistence of HIV-infected CD4 T cells (dated by TCRdb to the early 2020s). Study-wide context: The median time participants had been on suppressive ART was under 10 years. Peripheral blood samples of up to roughly 200 mL were taken at multiple time points, with the exception of a couple of participants who underwent leukapheresis at a single time point. Anti-CD3/anti-CD28 stimulation activated a higher proportion of cells, with a lower memory fraction, than antigen stimulation. The study isolated CMV- and HIV-1 Gag-responding CD4+ T cells from ART-treated individuals to examine antigen-driven clonal expansion of HIV-1-infected cells. TCRbeta sequencing assessed the clonality of all cells in each sorted population, while proviral sequencing assessed the clonality of infected cells. Cross-participant TCR cluster analysis included 8 or 9 participants for CMV and more than five participants for Gag.

TCRbeta repertoires were sequenced from genomic DNA with the immunoSEQ hsTCRB assay version 4 in survey mode. Genomic DNA was diluted to about 10 ng/uL, and up to 1 ug per sample was used for TCRbeta sequencing. On the study's bioinformatics: TCRbeta data were analyzed in ImmunoSeq Analyzer 3.0, with diversity computed on productive nucleotide rearrangements. Using the Immunarch R package, lower-bound TCR diversity was estimated with the improved Chao index and clonality was estimated with the Gini coefficient. Nucleotide rearrangements that differed but encoded the same CDR3beta amino acid sequence were counted as separate clonotypes. Differential abundance analysis found TCRbeta sequences that were significantly enriched in antigen-responding cells compared with anti-CD3/anti-CD28-activated cells. GLIPH2 clustered TCRs by predicted peptide-MHC specificity, both within individual participants and across merged participant data sets. The table comes from immuneACCESS by way of TCRdb, which keeps in-frame sequences with V and J called. Part of the clones is missing from these tables; in studies checked, under half for an unresolved V gene and the rest for unknown reasons. The DNA gave D and trimming, while V, J and clone size come from that table. This sample holds 35,000 to 40,000 clones; approximately 86% were observed only once. The ten largest clones take up 1.3% of the sample.

The study at large found these results: Within the same sorted populations, how oligoclonal the TCRs were correlated with how oligoclonal the proviruses were. Significantly lower TCRbeta richness was observed in CMV- and Gag-responding cells than in anti-CD3/anti-CD28-responding cells, and higher oligoclonality was observed in CMV-responding cells than in CD3/CD28-stimulated and Gag-responding cells. Enrichment of degenerate expanded CDR3beta sequences was found in antigen-responding cells, suggesting convergent selection of CD4+ responses to CMV and Gag. Bulk TCR analyses could not be limited to the rare CMV-responding cells that actually contained HIV-1 proviruses. Only a small number of individuals took part in the study, and the range of antigens tested was limited.

With respect to this clone: Its recognized antigen is unknown. Base qualities are missing; no much larger clone stands one base away.

The sample's treatment or condition label, in plain terms: suppressive antiretroviral therapy. As a nonspecific positive control representing the CD4+ T cell repertoire, the cells were stimulated with anti-CD3/anti-CD28 magnetic beads. CD4+ T cells that responded were sorted based on upregulation of both CD40 ligand and CD69. Participants were HIV-1-infected adults who started suppressive ART during chronic infection. For at least 4 years, the participants' plasma HIV-1 RNA had been undetectable, below 50 copies/mL. To be included, participants needed a CD4+ T cell count above 400 cells/uL and a positive CMV serology. Before stimulation, PBMCs were isolated using density centrifugation and then depleted of CD8+ T cells. Stimulation of CD8-depleted PBMCs was carried out for 15 to 20 hours with anti-CD28/CD49d costimulation, CD40-blocking antibody and enfuvirtide, to prevent new infections. Sorting was done on either a Beckman Coulter MoFlo Legacy or an XDP sorter, and propidium iodide was used to exclude dead cells. For samples with more than one million cells, genomic DNA was extracted with the QIAamp DNA Mini Kit, and for all other samples the Quick-DNA Microprep Kit was used.

The TCR sequence derives from an adult man with HIV who was CMV-seropositive. The source was CD4+ T cells sorted from PBMCs after roughly 18-hour stimulation, collected from a patient who received antiretroviral therapy. In the paper's terms, the cell subset or site label means: CD40L+CD69+ CD4 T cells responding to anti-CD3/anti-CD28 beads, representing the overall repertoire.

The sequenced DNA is TGTGCCAGCAGCGCCACAGGGGAGAACACTGAAGCTTTCTTT. This translates into CASSATGENTEAFF. The sequence joins TRBV11-1 to TRBJ1-1; 7 middle bases align to TRBD1. The germline V gene (reference sequence) specifies SGHAT as CDR1 and FQDESV as CDR2. Taken from cysteine to phenylalanine, the CDR3 has 14 residues. Only the CDR3 portion is preserved as DNA: 42 bases, with reading frame beginning at the first base. Trimming leaves V shorter by 5 bases and J shorter by 1 base, with the junction holding 4 bases beyond the gene matches.